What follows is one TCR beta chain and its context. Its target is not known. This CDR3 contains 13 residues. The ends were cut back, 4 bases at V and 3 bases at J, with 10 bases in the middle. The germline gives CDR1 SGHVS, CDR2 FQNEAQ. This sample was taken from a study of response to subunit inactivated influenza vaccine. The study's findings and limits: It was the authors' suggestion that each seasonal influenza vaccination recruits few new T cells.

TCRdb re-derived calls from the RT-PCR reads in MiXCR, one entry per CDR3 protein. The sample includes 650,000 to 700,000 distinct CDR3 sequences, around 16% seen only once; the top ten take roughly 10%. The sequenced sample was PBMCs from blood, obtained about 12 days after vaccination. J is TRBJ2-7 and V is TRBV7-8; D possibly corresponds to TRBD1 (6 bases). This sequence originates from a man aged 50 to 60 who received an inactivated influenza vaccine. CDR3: CASSYRVFYEQYF. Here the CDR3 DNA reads TGTGCCAGCAGCTACAGGGTATTCTACGAGCAGTACTTC.